The 5 T cell receptor beta chains given below trace back to one sample, sequenced in a study of T cells in Graves' hyperthyroidism and ophthalmopathy. RNA transcripts provided the source from which TCR beta CDR3 regions were amplified. Researchers ran a first-round RT-PCR on the TCR CDR3 using the HTBI primer set. TCRdb redid the calling of the multiplex PCR reads with MiXCR, one entry per CDR3 protein. The sample has about 740,000 distinct CDR3 sequences, about 14% seen once. Sequences were obtained from blood. These receptors came from a woman aged 18-29 years with Graves' hyperthyroidism.

V and J are TRBV28 and TRBJ1-2, with a tentative D call TRBD1 (6 bases). Germline V gene sequence: CDR1 MDHEN, CDR2 SYDVKM. V was cut by 2 bases and J by 10 bases, with 14 bases left in between. The CDR3 runs 13 residues. The CDR3 nucleotides read TGTGCCAGCAGTTTAAATTATCAGGGGATCTACACCTTC. This sequence encodes CASSLNYQGIYTF.

This clonotype was counted many times. The rearrangement uses TRBV11-3 and TRBJ2-1; 8 bases are shared with TRBD2. V was pared by 0 bases and J by 4 bases, with 2 bases of the junction left unmatched. Per the germline V gene, CDR1 is SGHNT and CDR2 is YENEEA. The CDR3 runs to 15 residues. DNA of the CDR3: TGTGCCAGCAGCTTAGAAACTAGCGGTTACAATGAGCAGTTCTTC. This encodes CASSLETSGYNEQFF.

This clonotype was picked up many times. The chain has TRBV28 and TRBJ2-1, with 7 bases matching TRBD1. With 4 bases clipped from V and 5 bases from J, the junction kept 8 bases outside the gene matches. The CDR3 extends over 15 amino acids. Germline V CDR1 and CDR2: MDHEN, SYDVKM. CDR3 protein: CASSYPGQSNNEQFF. The CDR3 DNA sequence: TGTGCCAGCAGTTATCCGGGACAGTCCAACAATGAGCAGTTCTTC.

This clonotype was seen just once. The chain employs TRBV12-3 or TRBV12-4 and TRBJ2-4; TRBD1 agrees at 9 bases. CDR3 length: 16 residues. Unmatched junction bases numbered 5, after V lost 5 bases and J lost 0 bases. CDR3: CASSPGQGIAKNIQYF. The DNA of the CDR3 is TGTGCCAGCAGTCCCGGACAGGGGATAGCCAAAAACATTCAGTACTTC.

This clonotype has ten or more counts. This chain connects TRBV7-2 to TRBJ2-3; D not resolved. The CDR3 contains 14 residues. CDR1 is SGHTA, CDR2 FQGNSA, per germline. V dropped 1 base and J dropped 2 bases, with 7 bases sitting between them. In DNA, the CDR3 is TGTGCCAGCAGCTTAGGCCACGACACAGATACGCAGTATTTT. This gives the protein CASSLGHDTDTQYF.